The clone carrying this T cell receptor (beta chain) appeared many times. CDR3 size: 13 residues. Between the trimmed V and J ends, which lost 7 bases and 6 bases, there was a span of 13 bases. The V gene's germline CDR1 is MNHEY and CDR2 SMNVEV (reference sequence). The sample originates from a study of CD8 T cells in ankylosing spondylitis. TCRdb reprocessed the 5' RACE reads with MiXCR, giving one entry per CDR3 protein. Among approximately 92,000 distinct CDR3 sequences listed, about 9.1% were seen once. The chain has TRBV27 and TRBJ2-1, with D unresolved. The origin of this receptor is a male donor with ankylosing spondylitis or in good health (not recorded which). The sequencing input was blood, either unsorted or a sorted T cell fraction (not recorded which). CDR3: CASNPGFSNEQFF. DNA for the CDR3: TGTGCCAGCAATCCGGGTTTCTCCAATGAGCAGTTCTTC.